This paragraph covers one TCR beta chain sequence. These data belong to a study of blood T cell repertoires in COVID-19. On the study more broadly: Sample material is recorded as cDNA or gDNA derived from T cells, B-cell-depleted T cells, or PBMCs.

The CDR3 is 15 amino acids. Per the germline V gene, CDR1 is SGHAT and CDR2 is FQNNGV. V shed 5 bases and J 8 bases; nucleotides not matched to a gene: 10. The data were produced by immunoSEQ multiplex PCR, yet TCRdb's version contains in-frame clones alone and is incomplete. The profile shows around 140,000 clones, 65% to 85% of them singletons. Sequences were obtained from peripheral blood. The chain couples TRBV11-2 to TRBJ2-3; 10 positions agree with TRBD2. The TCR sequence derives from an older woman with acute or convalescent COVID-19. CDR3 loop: CASSPLAGPGGTQYF. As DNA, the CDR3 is TGTGCCAGCAGCCCACTAGCGGGGCCCGGAGGTACGCAGTATTTT.